Detailed here is one TCR beta chain. Its antigen is as yet unknown. These data belong to a study of CD8+ T cells in alopecia areata. Documented treatment: oral pan-JAK inhibitor, 5-10 mg twice daily. The junction had 10 bases not matched to a gene; V was cut back by 2 bases and J by 5 bases. The germline CDR1 and CDR2 sequences are MNHNS and SASEGT. The CDR3 loop spans 17 amino acids. Reverse transcription of extracted RNA yielded cDNA, which provided the sequencing template. Data came from immunoSEQ multiplex PCR; TCRdb stores just in-frame clones and leaves some out. The sample shows fewer than 150,000 clones, roughly 80% of them seen only once. Study findings and constraints: Within the top 100, expanded CD8+ clones significantly decreased with tofacitinib, as did scalp clonality.

The rearrangement uses TRBV6-1 and TRBJ2-1; 9 nucleotides line up with TRBD1. The material was CD8+ T cells sorted from blood, obtained at week 4, from a patient treated with tofacitinib. The sequence came from a human donor with alopecia areata. CDR3 coding DNA: TGTGCCAGCAGTGAATCTGTTACAGGGGGCTTGGACAATGAGCAGTTCTTC. This encodes CASSESVTGGLDNEQFF.